Shown below are 10 T cell receptor beta chains from a single sample sequenced in a study of T cell repertoires in cytomegalovirus infection. MiXCR, run by TCRdb on the reads, gives a single entry per CDR3 protein. The profile covers fewer than 200,000 distinct CDR3 sequences, with roughly 9% appearing a single time and approximately 4.6% taken by the ten largest. Sequenced: PBMCs. The receptors shown here come from a human donor in good health (CMV status not recorded). Some clones in this sample may be carry-over from other donors' samples.

There are many counts of this clonotype. This sequence joins TRBV12-3 or TRBV12-4 and TRBJ1-2, with a tentative D call TRBD1 (5 bases). V gave up 2 bases and J gave up 4 bases, with 8 bases separating them. The CDR3 consists of 13 residues. The CDR3 sequence is CASSLNGAYGYTF. CDR3 nucleotide sequence: TGTGCCAGCAGTTTAAACGGGGCCTATGGCTACACCTTC.

This clonotype was seen many times. The chain employs TRBV4-3 and TRBJ2-1; TRBD2 matches 9 bases. Germline loops: CDR1 LGHNA, CDR2 YSLEER. The CDR3 is 16 residues long. V lost 3 bases to trimming and J lost 8 bases; unmatched junction nucleotides: 11. The CDR3 region is CASSHPIAGVADEQFF. Here the CDR3 DNA reads TGCGCCAGCAGCCACCCTATAGCGGGAGTTGCGGATGAGCAGTTCTTC.

A few counts support this clonotype. The genes are TRBV18 and TRBJ2-7; no definite D call. Germline V gene data show CDR1 as KGHSH and CDR2 as LQKENI. V lost 2 bases, J lost 4 bases, and 12 bases lay in between. The CDR3 has 14 residues. CDR3 protein: CASSPNARIYEQYF. The CDR3 bases are TGTGCCAGCTCACCAAACGCAAGGATTTACGAGCAGTACTTC.

This clonotype appeared many times. The chain recombines TRBV15 with TRBJ1-1, with a tentative D call TRBD1 (6 bases). The CDR3 length is 18 residues. V dropped 1 base and J dropped 4 bases, with 22 bases sitting between them. From germline, CDR1 is LNHNV and CDR2 YYDKDF (reference sequence). The CDR3 loop is CATSRVPNGWTGATEAFF. The CDR3 DNA follows: TGTGCCACCAGCAGAGTTCCGAACGGGTGGACGGGGGCCACTGAAGCTTTCTTT. Drawing the rest from reference TRBV15 and TRBJ1-1, the complete variable domain is DAMVIQNPRYQVTQFGKPVTLSCSQTLNHNVMYWYQQKSSQAPKLLFHYYDKDFNNEADTPDNFQSRRPNTSFCFLDIRSPGLGDTAMYLCATSRVPNGWTGATEAFFGQGTRLTVV.

This clonotype was seen a few times. This chain's CDR3 is CASSSRAGGLSDTQYF. CDR3 DNA sequence: TGTGCCAGCAGCTCCCGAGCGGGGGGTCTGTCAGATACGCAGTATTTT. V is TRBV7-2 and J is TRBJ2-3; the match to TRBD2 covers 9 bases. CDR1 and CDR2 (germline): SGHTA, FQGNSA. The CDR3 has 16 residues. V gave up 4 bases and J gave up 4 bases; unmatched junction bases: 9.

The chain is built from TRBV18 and TRBJ2-2; D unclear. Trimming pared 2 bases from V and 6 bases from J, leaving 7 bases between. Germline V gives CDR1 KGHSH, CDR2 LQKENI. CDR3 size: 13 residues. CDR3 nucleotides: TGTGCCAGCTCACCAGACAAGTCCGGGGAGCTGTTTTTT. This encodes CASSPDKSGELFF.

This clonotype was picked up many times. The chain carries TRBV7-2 and TRBJ1-2, with a weak D call TRBD1 (5 bases). The CDR3 length is 14 residues. The germline V and J ends were trimmed by 5 bases and 4 bases, with 14 bases remaining between them. Germline V gene lookup returns CDR1 SGHTA and CDR2 FQGNSA. The CDR3 coding sequence is TGTGCCAGCAGCCCCGGGGGGGTTAGCTATGGCTACACCTTC. This translates into CASSPGGVSYGYTF. Using reference TRBV7-2 and TRBJ1-2 for the parts outside the CDR3, the full variable domain is GAGVSQSPSNKVTEKGKDVELRCDPISGHTALYWYRQSLGQGLEFLIYFQGNSAPDKSGLPSDRFSAERTGGSVSTLTIQRTQQEDSAVYLCASSPGGVSYGYTFGSGTRLTVV.

This clonotype was seen a few times. CDR3 loop: CSVGWGSGETQYF. For the CDR3, the DNA is TGCAGCGTTGGCTGGGGGTCTGGGGAGACCCAGTACTTC. This sequence joins TRBV29-1 and TRBJ2-5, with D tentatively TRBD1 or TRBD2 (5 bases each). The CDR3 totals 13 residues. Germline CDR1 reads SQVTM; CDR2 reads ANQGSEA. Trimming took off 4 bases at V and 5 bases at J, with 14 bases between the two ends. Using reference TRBV29-1 and TRBJ2-5 for the parts outside the CDR3, the full variable domain is SAVISQKPSRDICQRGTSLTIQCQVDSQVTMMFWYRQQPGQSLTLIATANQGSEATYESGFVIDKFPISRPNLTFSTLTVSNMSPEDSSIYLCSVGWGSGETQYFGPGTRLLVL.

The chain carries TRBV28 and TRBJ2-1, with TRBD2 matching 8 bases. The germline CDR1 and CDR2 sequences are MDHEN and SYDVKM. The CDR3 has 16 amino acids. V was pared by 3 bases and J by 7 bases, with 11 bases of the junction left unmatched. CDR3 DNA sequence: TGTGCCAGCAGTTTGCCCGCCGGGACTAGGGCAAATGAGCAGTTCTTC. This sequence encodes CASSLPAGTRANEQFF.

This clonotype was found many times. V gene TRBV7-2 combines with J gene TRBJ2-1; 12 bases are a match to TRBD2. Trimming removed 2 bases from V and 11 bases from J; junction bases left unmatched: 7. Per the germline V gene, CDR1 is SGHTA and CDR2 is FQGNSA. The CDR3 consists of 15 residues. CDR3 coding DNA: TGTGCCAGCAGCTTAAGGGCTAGCGGGGGGGCCAAGCAGTTCTTC. Amino acid sequence: CASSLRASGGAKQFF. The whole variable domain, remainder taken from reference TRBV7-2 and TRBJ2-1, is GAGVSQSPSNKVTEKGKDVELRCDPISGHTALYWYRQSLGQGLEFLIYFQGNSAPDKSGLPSDRFSAERTGGSVSTLTIQRTQQEDSAVYLCASSLRASGGAKQFFGPGTRLTVL.